This passage covers 28 T cell receptor beta chains from one sample sequenced in a study of T cells in Graves' hyperthyroidism and ophthalmopathy. RNA transcripts provided the source from which TCR beta CDR3 regions were amplified. The HTBI primer set was used in a first-round RT-PCR of the TCR CDR3. TCRdb fed the multiplex PCR reads into MiXCR, producing one record per CDR3 protein. Of about 360,000 distinct CDR3 sequences detected, 15% to 20% appear once; the ten largest clones hold around 4%. Sequencing was done on a sample of blood. Every receptor here comes from a woman under 30 with Graves' hyperthyroidism.

This clonotype was detected ten times or more. The chain carries TRBV11-2 and TRBJ2-7, with 11 bases fitting TRBD1. The ends lost 2 bases at V and 1 base at J; junction bases unmatched: 4. This CDR3 comprises 16 residues. Germline loops: CDR1 SGHAT, CDR2 FQNNGV. CDR3 nucleotides: TGTGCCAGCAGCTTATCCGGACAGGGGGCATCCTACGAGCAGTACTTC. Translation: CASSLSGQGASYEQYF.

V is TRBV28 and J is TRBJ2-5, with 12 bases identical to TRBD2. The V segment lost 5 bases and the J segment 5 bases; nucleotides outside the gene matches: 12. The CDR3 has 17 residues. Germline CDR1 is MDHEN and CDR2 is SYDVKM. Here the CDR3 reads CASSPRLAGVWVETQYF. CDR3 bases: TGTGCCAGCAGTCCCCGACTAGCGGGAGTGTGGGTCGAGACCCAGTACTTC. Based on the CDR3 plus reference TRBV28 and TRBJ2-5, the full variable domain is DVKVTQSSRYLVKRTGEKVFLECVQDMDHENMFWYRQDPGLGLRLIYFSYDVKMKEKGDIPEGYSVSREKKERFSLILESASTNQTSMYLCASSPRLAGVWVETQYFGPGTRLLVL.

This clonotype was seen repeatedly, ten times or more. The chain combines TRBV29-1 with TRBJ1-2, with D maybe TRBD1 (5 bases). Trimming removed 6 bases at V and 10 bases at J, with 12 bases between. Germline CDR1 reads SQVTM; CDR2 reads ANQGSEA. There are 10 residues in the CDR3. In DNA form, the CDR3 reads TGCAGCGTCGGACAAGAGGTCTACACCTTC. Residues: CSVGQEVYTF.

This clonotype appeared a few times. The chain combines TRBV4-2 with TRBJ2-7; maybe TRBD1 (5 bases). The CDR3 runs to 16 residues. Germline lookup yields CDR1 LGHNA and CDR2 YNFKEQ. V dropped 0 bases and J dropped 7 bases, with 19 bases sitting between them. In DNA, the CDR3 is TGTGCCAGCAGCCAAGATGAACAGGCCCCGACGTGGGAGCAGTACTTC. Protein sequence: CASSQDEQAPTWEQYF.

This clonotype was detected many times. V usage is TRBV19 and J usage is TRBJ1-1, with no clear D. Germline CDR1 and CDR2: LNHDA and SQIVND (reference sequence). Trimming cost V 0 bases and J 4 bases, with 3 bases left between them. The CDR3 totals 12 residues. CDR3 sequence (DNA): TGTGCCAGTAGTATAGACAGCACTGAAGCTTTCTTT. Translating it yields CASSIDSTEAFF.

Regarding this clonotype: Because the CDR3 is missing its conserved closing phenylalanine or tryptophan, this is likely a read error. The rearrangement joins TRBV2 to TRBJ1-2, with 9 positions matching TRBD1. Germline loops: CDR1 SNHLY, CDR2 FYNNEI. Unmatched junction bases numbered 10, after V lost 5 bases and J lost 6 bases. This CDR3 is built from 15 residues. Here the CDR3 reads CASSPGTGNKDGYTY. The CDR3 region has the DNA TGTGCCAGCAGTCCCGGGACAGGGAATAAGGATGGCTACACCTAC.

This clonotype was seen a handful of times. The rearrangement links TRBV5-8 to TRBJ2-2, with TRBD2 as a possible D gene (6 bases). The V and J ends lost 0 bases and 6 bases respectively, with 9 bases between them. CDR1 is SGHTS, CDR2 YDEGEE, per germline. The CDR3 is 14 residues long. The CDR3 sequence: CASSLELAAGELFF. The CDR3 coding sequence is TGTGCCAGCAGCTTGGAACTAGCCGCCGGGGAGCTGTTTTTT.

This clonotype came up many times. This rearrangement joins TRBV2 to TRBJ2-2, with D perhaps matching TRBD1 or TRBD2 (5 bases each). Germline lookup yields CDR1 SNHLY and CDR2 FYNNEI. CDR3 size: 16 residues. Trimming took off 6 bases at V and 9 bases at J, with 23 bases between the two ends. CDR3 coding DNA: TGTGCCAGCAGGGGGGAAGGGGCCGGGGTGAGGCGGGAGCTGTTTTTT. It yields the protein CASRGEGAGVRRELFF.

This clonotype was counted a few times. The V and J genes are TRBV5-1 and TRBJ1-3; D gene uncertain. This CDR3 contains 14 residues. Germline CDR1 SGHRS, CDR2 YFSETQ. With 4 bases removed from V and 4 bases from J, the gap between germline ends came to 12 bases. The CDR3 DNA sequence: TGCGCCAGCAGCGCGGAACTGTCCGGAAACACCATATATTTT. Protein: CASSAELSGNTIYF. The full variable domain, with the rest looked up from reference TRBV5-1 and TRBJ1-3, is KAGVTQTPRYLIKTRGQQVTLSCSPISGHRSVSWYQQTPGQGLQFLFEYFSETQRNKGNFPGRFSGRQFSNSRSEMNVSTLELGDSALYLCASSAELSGNTIYFGEGSWLTVV.

This clonotype appeared many times. The chain uses TRBV4-1 and TRBJ2-2; TRBD2 matches 13 bases. With V trimmed by 4 bases and J by 3 bases, 2 bases remained unmatched. CDR3 length equals 16 residues. Germline assignment: CDR1 MGHRA and CDR2 YSYEKL. The CDR3 bases are TGCGCCAGCAGCCTACTAGCGGGGGGGGACACCGGGGAGCTGTTTTTT. It encodes CASSLLAGGDTGELFF.

This clonotype was counted ten times or more. The chain uses TRBV27 and TRBJ2-2, with D uncertain. The CDR3 runs to 17 residues. Germline V CDR1 and CDR2: MNHEY, SMNVEV (reference sequence). Trimming left V 1 base short and J 1 base short, with 13 bases between. CDR3 nucleotide sequence: TGTGCCAGCAGTTTATGGGGTGGTTCCCGGAACACCGGGGAGCTGTTTTTT. Encoded protein: CASSLWGGSRNTGELFF.

This clonotype was recorded many times. This chain links TRBV5-1 with TRBJ1-1; TRBD1 matches 9 bases. Germline CDR1 and CDR2: SGHRS and YFSETQ. This CDR3 has 15 amino acids. Losses at the gene ends were 1 base for V and 5 bases for J; bases not matched to a gene: 6. CDR3 nucleotide sequence: TGCGCCAGCAGCTTGTGGGACAGGGAAGGGACTGAAGCTTTCTTT. Its translation: CASSLWDREGTEAFF.

In its sample, this clonotype was seen many times. This chain connects TRBV10-3 to TRBJ1-2, with TRBD1 matching 8 bases. V shed 5 bases and J 4 bases; nucleotides not matched to a gene: 3. Per germline, CDR1 ENHRY and CDR2 SYGVKD. There are 13 residues in the CDR3. This chain's CDR3 is CAISSTGGYGYTF. Written as DNA, the CDR3 is TGTGCCATCAGTAGCACAGGGGGCTATGGCTACACCTTC.

This clonotype was detected many times. The chain carries TRBV6-1 and TRBJ1-2; possible D gene TRBD1, 6 bases. The V and J ends lost 3 bases and 7 bases respectively, with 15 bases between them. This CDR3 is 14 amino acids long. CDR1 and CDR2 from the germline V gene are MNHNS and SASEGT. The CDR3 sequence is CASSDSRTAFGYTF. The CDR3 DNA sequence: TGTGCCAGCAGTGATAGTCGGACAGCGTTTGGCTACACCTTC.

This clonotype was recorded at least ten times. J is TRBJ1-5 and V is TRBV6-2 or TRBV6-3, with D unresolved. Germline V gene sequence: CDR1 MNHEY, CDR2 SVGEGT. The V end was cut by 0 bases, the J end by 4 bases, with 19 bases between. The CDR3 is made up of 18 amino acids. The CDR3 loop reads CASSYSGPSPKVNQPQHF. The CDR3 DNA sequence: TGTGCCAGCAGTTACTCCGGTCCGTCACCTAAGGTTAATCAGCCCCAGCATTTT.

This clonotype was seen at least ten times. The chain joins TRBV6-1 to TRBJ2-7; 11 bases align to TRBD2. The CDR3 loop spans 15 amino acids. The germline CDR1 and CDR2 sequences are MNHNS and SASEGT. The V gene end was trimmed by 6 bases and the J gene end by 0 bases; junction bases not matched to a gene: 4. The CDR3 sequence: CASSRLAGYSYEQYF. In DNA form, the CDR3 reads TGTGCCAGCAGCCGACTAGCGGGGTACTCCTACGAGCAGTACTTC.

Comments on this clonotype: This may arise from a read error, as a much more abundant clone is one base away. This chain links TRBV7-9 with TRBJ2-7; 7 bases align to TRBD1. Losses at the gene ends were 5 bases for V and 5 bases for J; bases not matched to a gene: 9. The CDR3 runs to 14 residues. The germline CDR1 and CDR2 sequences are SEHNR and FQNEAQ (reference sequence). The DNA of the CDR3 is TGTGCCAGCAGCCCCCGACAGGGAACCCACGAGCAGTACTTC. This encodes CASSPRQGTHEQYF.

This clonotype appeared many times. The J gene is TRBJ1-5, the V gene TRBV19; maybe TRBD1 (5 bases). Trimming cost V 8 bases and J 2 bases, with 16 bases left between them. In germline, CDR1 is LNHDA, CDR2 SQIVND (reference sequence). The CDR3 loop spans 15 amino acids. The CDR3 DNA is TGTGCCAGTGGAGATACAGGTGCTGGCAATCAGCCCCAGCATTTT. Encoded protein: CASGDTGAGNQPQHF.

This clonotype was seen repeatedly, ten times or more. The rearrangement uses TRBV7-9 and TRBJ1-3, with a possible D match to TRBD1 (5 bases). The germline gives CDR1 SEHNR, CDR2 FQNEAQ (reference sequence). Trimming shortened V by 2 bases and J by 3 bases, and 11 bases separated the two germline ends. This CDR3 region has 15 residues. The CDR3 reads CASSLTSGSGNTIYF. CDR3 in DNA: TGTGCCAGCAGCTTAACGTCAGGGAGTGGAAACACCATATATTTT. The full variable domain, in which reference TRBV7-9 and TRBJ1-3 provide the parts outside the CDR3, is DTGVSQNPRHKITKRGQNVTFRCDPISEHNRLYWYRQTLGQGPEFLTYFQNEAQLEKSRLLSDRFSAERPKGSFSTLEIQRTEQGDSAMYLCASSLTSGSGNTIYFGEGSWLTVV.

In this sample, this clonotype turned up many times. The chain carries TRBV12-3 or TRBV12-4 and TRBJ2-5, with 12 bases aligning to TRBD1. This CDR3 is built from 15 residues. After removal of 6 bases from V and 4 bases from J, the junction contained 6 bases not matched to a gene. CDR3 in DNA: TGTGCCAGCAGCCCTGGGGACAGGGGGCGAGAGACCCAGTACTTC. This encodes CASSPGDRGRETQYF.

Regarding this clonotype: Given a much more abundant clone one base away, this may be a read error. The chain carries TRBV20-1 and TRBJ2-7, with 7 bases fitting TRBD2. V lost 7 bases to trimming and J lost 5 bases; unmatched junction nucleotides: 8. CDR1 and CDR2 (germline): DFQATT, SNEGSKA (reference sequence). The CDR3 loop spans 12 amino acids. The CDR3 DNA is TGCAGTGTTAGTTTTCGGGGGGACGAGCAGTACTTC. Protein: CSVSFRGDEQYF.

This clonotype was counted ten times or more. The chain uses TRBV28 and TRBJ1-3; TRBD1 matches at 7 bases. Germline values: CDR1 MDHEN, CDR2 SYDVKM. Unmatched junction bases numbered 13, after V lost 5 bases and J lost 0 bases. The CDR3 runs to 18 residues. The DNA of the CDR3 is TGTGCCAGCAGTCCACTATCACCCGGGACAGTCTCTGGAAACACCATATATTTT. It codes for CASSPLSPGTVSGNTIYF.

This clonotype was observed at least ten times. The J gene is TRBJ1-1, the V gene TRBV12-3 or TRBV12-4; the D is unclear. Trimming pared 9 bases from V and 7 bases from J, leaving 18 bases between. The CDR3 extends over 13 amino acids. The CDR3 bases are TGTGCCAGTTACCCTAAGGTTTACAGTGAAGCTTTCTTT. Translation gives CASYPKVYSEAFF.

This clonotype has ten or more counts. The chain employs TRBV6-1 and TRBJ1-2; no firm D call. The V end was cut by 2 bases, the J end by 5 bases, with 15 bases between. The germline V gene encodes CDR1 MNHNS and CDR2 SASEGT. This CDR3 region has 15 residues. CDR3 in amino acids: CASSEPSRTQYGYTF. The DNA for the CDR3 is TGTGCCAGCAGTGAACCATCCCGGACCCAATATGGCTACACCTTC.

This clonotype has at least ten counts. The V call is TRBV6-5, the J call TRBJ1-2, with D perhaps TRBD1 (5 bases). The germline V gene encodes CDR1 MNHEY and CDR2 SVGAGI. The germline V and J ends were trimmed by 5 bases and 1 base, with 14 bases remaining between them. This CDR3 region has 15 residues. CDR3 region: CASSPNPGLNYGYTF. The CDR3 DNA is TGTGCCAGCAGTCCGAACCCGGGACTTAACTATGGCTACACCTTC.

This clonotype was found many times. The chain combines TRBV12-3 or TRBV12-4 with TRBJ2-5; 7 nucleotides line up with TRBD2. The junction had 4 bases not matched to a gene; V was cut back by 6 bases and J by 3 bases. The CDR3 is made up of 13 amino acids. In nucleotides, the CDR3 is TGTGCCAGCAGCTACGGACTAGAAGAGACCCAGTACTTC. Encoded protein: CASSYGLEETQYF.

The chain has TRBV4-1 and TRBJ2-2, with TRBD1 matching over 7 bases. CDR1 is MGHRA, CDR2 YSYEKL, per germline. CDR3 length: 15 residues. V gave up 4 bases and J gave up 8 bases; unmatched junction bases: 10. This chain's CDR3 is CASSLGTVSTGELFF. For the CDR3, the DNA is TGCGCCAGCAGCCTCGGGACAGTTTCGACTGGGGAGCTGTTTTTT.

This clonotype was recorded a few times. This chain joins TRBV7-9 and TRBJ2-7; possibly TRBD1 for D (6 bases). CDR1 is SEHNR, CDR2 FQNEAQ, per germline (reference sequence). The V and J ends lost 5 bases and 4 bases respectively, with 12 bases between them. The length of the CDR3 is 13 residues. The CDR3 nucleotides are TGTGCCAGCAGCCCCTGGGACAATTACGAGCAGTACTTC. This encodes CASSPWDNYEQYF. The full variable domain, rest sourced from reference TRBV7-9 and TRBJ2-7, is DTGVSQNPRHKITKRGQNVTFRCDPISEHNRLYWYRQTLGQGPEFLTYFQNEAQLEKSRLLSDRFSAERPKGSFSTLEIQRTEQGDSAMYLCASSPWDNYEQYFGPGTRLTVT.